This is a list of T cell receptor beta chains from one sample in a study of cytomegalovirus exposure and HLA in healthy donors. Here immunoSEQ multiplex PCR was the method, and the copy in TCRdb shows in-frame clones only, minus some. The table has about 120,000 clones, about three quarters seen once. The specimen was PBMCs. These receptors all stem from a middle-aged woman in good health and CMV-seropositive. Both conserved end residues are part of each CDR3. The order of the fields is J gene, V gene, clone size, D gene, CDR3 DNA, CDR3 protein. A D gene is named only where the DNA matches it firmly. Size is omitted from some rows. Given values are once, few, many or a class for expanded clones.

>TRBJ2-1|TRBV4-2|NA|TRBD2
TGTGCCAGCAGCCAGGGGACTAGCGATAGGAATGAGCAGTTCTTC
CASSQGTSDRNEQFF
>TRBJ2-1|TRBV4-1|once|NA
TGCGCCAGCAGCCAAGAGAGAGGGGGTGAGCAGTTCTTC
CASSQERGGEQFF
>TRBJ1-1|TRBV2|once|NA
TGTGCCAGCAGTTCCCGACGGGGGAACACTGAAGCTTTCTTT
CASSSRRGNTEAFF
>TRBJ1-2|TRBV19|NA|NA
TGTGCCAGTACCCCTCAAGGGGCGGAAAAAAACTATGGCTACACCTTC
CASTPQGAEKNYGYTF
>TRBJ2-7|TRBV9|NA|TRBD2
TGTGCCAGCAGCGGGCGGGAGAGCTCCTACGAGCAGTACTTC
CASSGRESSYEQYF
>TRBJ1-6|TRBV27|once|TRBD1
TGTGCCAGCAGTCCTCGAAGACAGGGGGCGACTGGTTCACCCCTCCACTTT
CASSPRRQGATGSPLHF
>TRBJ2-7|TRBV2|few|NA
TGTGCCAGCAGTGTAACCTACGAGCAGTACTTC
CASSVTYEQYF
>TRBJ2-7|TRBV30|NA|NA
TGTGCCTGGAGTGTTGATAGCGGTTCCTACGAGCAGTACTTC
CAWSVDSGSYEQYF
>TRBJ2-7|TRBV19|NA|NA
TGTGCCAGTAGTATATCAGGGTACTACGAGCAGTACTTC
CASSISGYYEQYF
>TRBJ2-7|TRBV4-1|once|TRBD1
TGCGCCAGCAGTTTCAGGGACAGGGACTACGAGCAGTACTTC
CASSFRDRDYEQYF
>TRBJ1-1|TRBV11-2|NA|NA
TGTGCCAGCAGCTTATTTCGGTCCGAGAACACTGAAGCTTTCTTT
CASSLFRSENTEAFF
>TRBJ1-2|TRBV5-6|NA|NA
TGTGCCAGCAGCTTACGCGACAGTTGGTATGGCTACACCTTC
CASSLRDSWYGYTF
>TRBJ2-1|TRBV18|NA|TRBD2
TGTGCCACCCAGACTAGCGGGGGGAACAATGAGCAGTTCTTC
CATQTSGGNNEQFF
>TRBJ2-3|TRBV7-2|NA|NA
TGTGCCAGCAGCTTCAGGGAGGCGTCCACAGATACGCAGTATTTT
CASSFREASTDTQYF
>TRBJ2-3|TRBV4-2|NA|TRBD2
TGTGCCAGCAGCCGCACCGGGACTAGCGGGAGGGGGGTTGCAGATACGCAGTATTTT
CASSRTGTSGRGVADTQYF
>TRBJ1-2|TRBV29-1|NA|NA
TGCAGCGTTGTGTCCGGTGCGAATGGCTACACCTTC
CSVVSGANGYTF
>TRBJ1-3|TRBV4-3|NA|NA
TGCGCCAGCAGCCAACGGGGGGGTGGAAACACCATATATTTT
CASSQRGGGNTIYF
>TRBJ2-6|TRBV6-5|few|NA
TGTGCCAGCAGTCCCCCCGGTACTGGGGCCAACGTCCTGACTTTC
CASSPPGTGANVLTF
>TRBJ1-6|TRBV19|NA|NA
TGTGCCACTAAAGGCAATTCAAGGGAGCGCATAAATTCACCCCTCCACTTT
CATKGNSRERINSPLHF
>TRBJ2-3|TRBV29-1|once|NA
TGCAGCGGACATTCCCCGGGATCTAGCACAGATACGCAGTATTTT
CSGHSPGSSTDTQYF
>TRBJ2-7|TRBV5-5|few|NA
TGTGCCAGCAGCTTGGCAGGGGCCGGGGCCTACGAGCAGTACTTC
CASSLAGAGAYEQYF
>TRBJ1-1|TRBV4-1|NA|NA
TGCGCCAGCAGCCAAGATAAGGCGGGGACGGGAACTGAAGCTTTCTTT
CASSQDKAGTGTEAFF
>TRBJ2-7|TRBV27|once|NA
TGTGCCAGCAGTAAGGAACGGGGAACCTACGAGCAGTACTTC
CASSKERGTYEQYF
>TRBJ1-5|TRBV7-2|NA|NA
TGTGCCAGCAGCTTAGGTCGTCCGGGAAATCAGCCCCAGCATTTT
CASSLGRPGNQPQHF
>TRBJ1-1|TRBV30|NA|NA
TGTGCCTGGAGTAAGAGGTTGCTCGCCGAAGAAGCTTTCTTT
CAWSKRLLAEEAFF
>TRBJ1-2|TRBV30|NA|TRBD1
TGTGCCTGGAGAACCAGGGGGGTTGGGGGCTACACCTTC
CAWRTRGVGGYTF
>TRBJ2-1|TRBV18|NA|TRBD2
TGTGCCAGCTCACCACCGGCTAGCGGGAGCAGTGAGCAGTTCTTC
CASSPPASGSSEQFF
>TRBJ1-5|TRBV27|NA|TRBD1
TGTGCCAGCAGTTTGTTTACAGGGGGACAGCCCCAGCATTTT
CASSLFTGGQPQHF
>TRBJ2-7|TRBV7-3|NA|TRBD2
TGTGCCAGCAGCTCGTTAGCGGGAGGAGGCGAGCAGTACTTC
CASSSLAGGGEQYF
>TRBJ2-7|TRBV29-1|NA|NA
TGCAGCGTTGACGACAGCTCCTACGAGCAGTACTTC
CSVDDSSYEQYF
>TRBJ2-7|TRBV29-1|NA|TRBD2
TGCAGCGTTGGCGCGGGGGGCAGCGAGCAGTACTTC
CSVGAGGSEQYF
>TRBJ1-2|TRBV4-1|NA|TRBD1
TGCGCCAGCAGCCAGAGGGAGACAGGGTTCTATGGCTACACCTTC
CASSQRETGFYGYTF
>TRBJ2-6|TRBV7-8|NA|NA
TGTGCCAGCAGCTTACACAGGGTTTCTGGGGCCAACGTCCTGACTTTC
CASSLHRVSGANVLTF